The clone carrying this T cell receptor beta chain appeared a few times. This specimen comes from a study of patients and donors after allogeneic stem cell transplantation. One entry per CDR3 protein results from TCRdb running MiXCR on the RT-PCR reads. The sample shows a few hundred thousand distinct CDR3 sequences, roughly an eighth of them seen only once. Germline V gives CDR1 SQVTM, CDR2 ANQGSEA. The J segment lost 4 bases and the V segment lost 3 bases, leaving 11 bases of the junction unmatched. The CDR3 contains 18 residues. The receptor was isolated from a human donor who was either an allogeneic HSCT recipient or a stem cell or donor lymphocyte infusion donor (not recorded which). It is not recorded whose cells these are; they may come from a transplant donor. The chain combines TRBV29-1 with TRBJ2-1, with 14 bases matching TRBD2. Material: blood, either unsorted or a sorted T cell fraction (not recorded which). The CDR3, as DNA: TGCAGCGTTGACCCCGGGACTAGCGGGAGATCGGCATACAATGAGCAGTTCTTC. Protein sequence: CSVDPGTSGRSAYNEQFF.